This TCR beta chain was observed in a study of blood T cells in healthy people across ages. The individuals who served as donors were healthy Caucasians living in Russia, aged roughly 6 to 95. Primers used in a second PCR of roughly 6 to 11 cycles were a sample-barcoded 5' primer and a J-beta primer mix. Every sample produced at least 2.5 million CDR3-containing paired-end reads. TCRdb re-called the 5' RACE reads through MiXCR, storing one row per CDR3 protein. The data show 910,000 or so distinct CDR3 sequences, 51% seen once. This clonotype has more than one count but fewer than ten. As yet, its antigen is unknown. Per the germline V gene, CDR1 is MGHRA and CDR2 is YSYEKL. The length of the CDR3 is 15 residues. Trimming took 4 bases from V and 3 from J; bases not matched to a gene: 5. Notes on the study in general: Aged donors had fewer naive CD4+ cells and lower diversity than long-lived donors.

Sequences were obtained from blood. The rearrangement links TRBV4-1 to TRBJ2-2; TRBD1 matches at 7 bases. This clonotype originated in a woman aged 55-75 years in good health. CDR3 protein: CASSPHRGDTGELFF. CDR3 DNA sequence: TGCGCCAGCAGCCCCCACAGGGGAGACACCGGGGAGCTGTTTTTT.